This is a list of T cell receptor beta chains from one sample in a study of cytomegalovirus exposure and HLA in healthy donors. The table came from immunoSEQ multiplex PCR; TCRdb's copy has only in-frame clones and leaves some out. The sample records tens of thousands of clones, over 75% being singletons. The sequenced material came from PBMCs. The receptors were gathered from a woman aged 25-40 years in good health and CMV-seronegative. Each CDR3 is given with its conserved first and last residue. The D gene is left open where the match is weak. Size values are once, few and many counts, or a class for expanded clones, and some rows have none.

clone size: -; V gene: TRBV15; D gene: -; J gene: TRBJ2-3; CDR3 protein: CATSSLKGVELGLNTQYF; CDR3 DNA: TGTGCCACCAGCTCCTTAAAGGGAGTTGAATTAGGACTTAATACGCAGTATTTT
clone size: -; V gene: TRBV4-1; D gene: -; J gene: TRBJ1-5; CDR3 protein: CASSQTGSNQPQHF; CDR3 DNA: TGCGCCAGCAGCCAAACAGGGAGCAATCAGCCCCAGCATTTT
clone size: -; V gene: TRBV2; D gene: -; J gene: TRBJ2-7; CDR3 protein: CASSDTVGEQYF; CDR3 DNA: TGTGCCAGCAGTGATACGGTCGGGGAGCAGTACTTC
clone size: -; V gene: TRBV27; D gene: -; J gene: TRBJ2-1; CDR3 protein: CASSLSANEQFF; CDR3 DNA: TGTGCCAGCAGTTTATCGGCCAATGAGCAGTTCTTC
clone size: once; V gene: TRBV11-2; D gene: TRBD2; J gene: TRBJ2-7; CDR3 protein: CASSFVTSGVEQYF; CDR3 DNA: TGTGCCAGCAGCTTCGTTACTAGCGGGGTCGAGCAGTACTTC
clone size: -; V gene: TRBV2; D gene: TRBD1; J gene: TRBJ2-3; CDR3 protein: CASARQGTDTQYF; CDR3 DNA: TGTGCCAGCGCGCGACAGGGGACAGATACGCAGTATTTT
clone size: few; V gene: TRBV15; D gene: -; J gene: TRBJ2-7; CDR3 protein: CATSSPREPYEQYF; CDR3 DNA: TGTGCCACCAGCAGTCCCAGGGAACCCTACGAGCAGTACTTC
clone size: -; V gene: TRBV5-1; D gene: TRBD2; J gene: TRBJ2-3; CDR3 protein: CASSFGPAGGGTDTQYF; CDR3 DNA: TGCGCCAGCAGCTTTGGGCCAGCGGGAGGGGGCACAGATACGCAGTATTTT
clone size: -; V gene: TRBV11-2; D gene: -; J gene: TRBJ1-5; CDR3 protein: CASSDRTPYSNQPQHF; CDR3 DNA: TGTGCCAGCAGCGACCGGACACCATATAGCAATCAGCCCCAGCATTTT
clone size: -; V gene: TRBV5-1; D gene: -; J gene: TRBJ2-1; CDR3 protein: CASRSTVASYNEQFF; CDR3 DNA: TGCGCCAGCAGGTCGACAGTGGCGTCCTACAATGAGCAGTTCTTC
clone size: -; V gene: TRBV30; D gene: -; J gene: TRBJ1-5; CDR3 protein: CASTGGQGQPQHF; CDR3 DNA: TGTGCCTCCACGGGGGGCCAGGGTCAGCCCCAGCATTTT
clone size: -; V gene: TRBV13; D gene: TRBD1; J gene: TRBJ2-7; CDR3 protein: CASSLWGTGGHEQYF; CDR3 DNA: TGTGCCAGCAGCTTATGGGGGACAGGGGGCCACGAGCAGTACTTC
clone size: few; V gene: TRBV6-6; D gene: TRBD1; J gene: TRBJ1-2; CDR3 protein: CASSSKGQGNGYTF; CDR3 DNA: TGTGCCAGCAGTTCGAAAGGACAGGGGAATGGCTACACCTTC
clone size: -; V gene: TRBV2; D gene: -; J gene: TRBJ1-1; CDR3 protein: CASRGGVATEAFF; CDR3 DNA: TGTGCCAGCAGAGGGGGGGTGGCCACTGAAGCTTTCTTT
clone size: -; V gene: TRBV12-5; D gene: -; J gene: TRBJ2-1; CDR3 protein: CASGLGTVVPYNEQFF; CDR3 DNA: TGTGCTAGTGGTTTGGGAACAGTAGTCCCCTACAATGAGCAGTTCTTC
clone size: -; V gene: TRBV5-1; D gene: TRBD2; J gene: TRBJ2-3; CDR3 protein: CASSLSAGGTSTDTQYF; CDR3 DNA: TGCGCCAGCAGCTTGTCGGCGGGAGGGACTAGCACAGATACGCAGTATTTT
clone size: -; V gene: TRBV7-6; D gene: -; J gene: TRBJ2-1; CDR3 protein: CASSLVRIGEQFF; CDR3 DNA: TGTGCCAGCAGCTTAGTGCGGATCGGTGAGCAGTTCTTC
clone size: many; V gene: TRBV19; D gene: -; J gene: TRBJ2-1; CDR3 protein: CASSTLVTSREQFF; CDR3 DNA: TGTGCCAGTAGTACCCTAGTGACTAGTCGGGAGCAGTTCTTC
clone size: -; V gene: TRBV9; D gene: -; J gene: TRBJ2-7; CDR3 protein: CASSVAGNAYEQYF; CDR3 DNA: TGTGCCAGCAGCGTAGCAGGGAACGCCTACGAGCAGTACTTC
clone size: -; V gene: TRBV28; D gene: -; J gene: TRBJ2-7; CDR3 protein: CASSPLDEQYF; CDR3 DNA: TGTGCCAGCAGTCCCCTAGACGAGCAGTACTTC
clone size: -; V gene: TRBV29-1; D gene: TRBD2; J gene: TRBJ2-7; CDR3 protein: CSVAGLAGVGNEQYF; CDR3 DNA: TGCAGCGTTGCGGGACTAGCGGGAGTAGGGAACGAGCAGTACTTC
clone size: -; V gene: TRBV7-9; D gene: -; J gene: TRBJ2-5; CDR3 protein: CASSLRGGSETQYF; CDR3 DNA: TGTGCCAGCAGCCTGAGGGGGGGTTCAGAGACCCAGTACTTC
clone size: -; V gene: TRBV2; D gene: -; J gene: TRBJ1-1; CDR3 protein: CASSVGGLTEAFF; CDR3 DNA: TGTGCCAGCAGTGTCGGGGGATTAACTGAAGCTTTCTTT
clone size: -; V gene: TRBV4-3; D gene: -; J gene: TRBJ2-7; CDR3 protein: CASSQAQGSYEQYF; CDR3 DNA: TGCGCCAGCAGCCAGGCACAGGGCTCCTACGAGCAGTACTTC
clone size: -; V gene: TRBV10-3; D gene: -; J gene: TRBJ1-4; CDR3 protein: CAISAVRNGPEKLFF; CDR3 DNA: TGTGCCATCAGTGCTGTCAGGAACGGTCCGGAAAAACTGTTTTTT
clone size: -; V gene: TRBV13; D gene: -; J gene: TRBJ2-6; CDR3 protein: CASSFRISGANVLTF; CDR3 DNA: TGTGCCAGCAGCTTTAGAATCTCTGGGGCCAACGTCCTGACTTTC
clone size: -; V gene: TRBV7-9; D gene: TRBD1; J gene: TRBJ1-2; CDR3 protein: CASSSPRDRGGGYGYTF; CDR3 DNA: TGTGCCAGCAGCTCCCCGAGGGACAGGGGGGGTGGCTATGGCTACACCTTC
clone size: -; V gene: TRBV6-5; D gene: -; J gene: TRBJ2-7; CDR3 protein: CASSYSSNEQYF; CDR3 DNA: TGTGCCAGCAGTTACTCGAGCAACGAGCAGTACTTC
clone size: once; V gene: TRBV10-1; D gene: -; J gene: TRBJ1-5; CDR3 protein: CASSAGTQPQHF; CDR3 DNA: TGCGCCAGCAGTGCAGGAACTCAGCCCCAGCATTTT
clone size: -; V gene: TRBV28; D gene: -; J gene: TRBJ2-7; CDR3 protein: CASSSTGNPSSYEQYF; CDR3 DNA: TGTGCCAGCAGTTCGACAGGAAACCCCAGCTCCTACGAGCAGTACTTC
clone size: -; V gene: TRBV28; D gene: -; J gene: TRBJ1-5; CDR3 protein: CASRNGGNQPQHF; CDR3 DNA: TGTGCCAGCAGGAATGGGGGGAATCAGCCCCAGCATTTT
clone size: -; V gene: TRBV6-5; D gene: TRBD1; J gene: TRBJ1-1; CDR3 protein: CASKNGDSVTEAFF; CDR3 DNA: TGTGCCAGCAAAAACGGGGACAGCGTCACTGAAGCTTTCTTT
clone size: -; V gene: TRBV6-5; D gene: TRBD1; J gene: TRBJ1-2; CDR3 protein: CASSFDRGPLDGYTF; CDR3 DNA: TGTGCCAGCAGTTTTGACAGGGGACCCCTCGATGGCTACACCTTC
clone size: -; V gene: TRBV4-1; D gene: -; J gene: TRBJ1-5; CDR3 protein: CASSQEAGGNQPQHF; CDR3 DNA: TGCGCCAGCAGCCAAGAAGCAGGGGGCAATCAGCCCCAGCATTTT
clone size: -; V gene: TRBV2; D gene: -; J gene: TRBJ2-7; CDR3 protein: CASRLDSYEQYF; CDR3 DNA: TGTGCCAGCAGACTGGACAGCTACGAGCAGTACTTC
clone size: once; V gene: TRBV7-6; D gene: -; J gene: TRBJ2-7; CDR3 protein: CASSLVADSYEQYF; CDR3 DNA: TGTGCCAGCAGCTTAGTGGCGGACTCCTACGAGCAGTACTTC
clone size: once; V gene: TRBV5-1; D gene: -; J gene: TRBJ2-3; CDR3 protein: CASSLSRGLTSTDTQYF; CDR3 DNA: TGCGCCAGCAGCTTGAGTCGGGGGTTAACTAGCACAGATACGCAGTATTTT
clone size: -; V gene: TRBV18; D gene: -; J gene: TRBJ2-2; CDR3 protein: CASSPVGRQGNTGELFF; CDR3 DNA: TGTGCCAGCTCACCCGTCGGGAGACAGGGAAACACCGGGGAGCTGTTTTTT
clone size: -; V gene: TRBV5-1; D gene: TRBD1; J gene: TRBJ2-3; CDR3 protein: CASRGGPTDTQYF; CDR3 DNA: TGCGCCAGCAGAGGGGGCCCCACAGATACGCAGTATTTT
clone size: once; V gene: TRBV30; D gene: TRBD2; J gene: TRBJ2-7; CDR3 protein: CAWSPGTSNEQYF; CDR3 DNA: TGTGCCTGGAGTCCCGGGACTAGCAACGAGCAGTACTTC
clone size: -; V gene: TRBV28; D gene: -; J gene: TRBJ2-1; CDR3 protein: CASSSWGGQQFF; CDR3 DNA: TGTGCCAGCAGTTCCTGGGGGGGGCAGCAGTTCTTC
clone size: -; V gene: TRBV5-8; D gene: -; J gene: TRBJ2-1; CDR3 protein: CASSFRKAGGKDEQFF; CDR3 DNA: TGTGCCAGCAGCTTCAGGAAGGCAGGGGGGAAGGATGAGCAGTTCTTC
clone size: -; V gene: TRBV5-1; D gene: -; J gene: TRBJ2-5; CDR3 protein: CASSLEYRERETQYF; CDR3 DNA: TGCGCCAGCAGCTTGGAGTACAGGGAGAGGGAGACCCAGTACTTC
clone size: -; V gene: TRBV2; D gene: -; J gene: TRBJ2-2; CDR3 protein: CASRGRGTGELFF; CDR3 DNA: TGTGCCAGCAGGGGCAGGGGTACCGGGGAGCTGTTTTTT
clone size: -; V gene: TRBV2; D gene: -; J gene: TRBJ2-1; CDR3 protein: CASSEFGSGEQFF; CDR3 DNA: TGTGCCAGCAGTGAATTTGGCAGCGGTGAGCAGTTCTTC
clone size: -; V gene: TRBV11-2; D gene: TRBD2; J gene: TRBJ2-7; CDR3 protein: CASSLIPLADEQYF; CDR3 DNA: TGTGCCAGCAGCTTAATCCCCCTAGCGGACGAGCAGTACTTC
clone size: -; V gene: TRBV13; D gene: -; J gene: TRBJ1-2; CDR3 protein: CASSSVGGYGYTF; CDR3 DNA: TGTGCCAGCAGCTCGGTGGGGGGCTATGGCTACACCTTC
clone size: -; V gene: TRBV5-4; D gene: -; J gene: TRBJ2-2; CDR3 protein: CASSYRGTTGELFF; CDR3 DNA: TGTGCCAGCAGCTACCGCGGGACTACCGGGGAGCTGTTTTTT
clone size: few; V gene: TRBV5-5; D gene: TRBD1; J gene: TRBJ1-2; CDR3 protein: CASSLAPSTGANRYTF; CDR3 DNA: TGTGCCAGCAGCTTGGCTCCCTCGACAGGGGCGAACCGCTACACCTTC
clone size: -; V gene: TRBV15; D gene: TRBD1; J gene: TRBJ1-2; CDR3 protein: CATSRDIGQGVNYGYTF; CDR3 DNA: TGTGCCACCAGCAGAGATATCGGGCAGGGGGTTAACTATGGCTACACCTTC
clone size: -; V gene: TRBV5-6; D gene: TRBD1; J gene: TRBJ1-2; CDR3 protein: CASSSGTDVYGYTF; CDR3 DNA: TGTGCCAGCAGCTCCGGGACAGACGTTTATGGCTACACCTTC
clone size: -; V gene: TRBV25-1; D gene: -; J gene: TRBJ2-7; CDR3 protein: CASSDPGSPKGEQYF; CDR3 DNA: TGTGCCAGCAGTGACCCGGGTTCCCCAAAGGGGGAGCAGTACTTC
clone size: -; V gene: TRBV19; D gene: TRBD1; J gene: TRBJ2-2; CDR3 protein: CASKTGESGELFF; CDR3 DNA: TGTGCCAGTAAAACAGGGGAATCCGGGGAGCTGTTTTTT
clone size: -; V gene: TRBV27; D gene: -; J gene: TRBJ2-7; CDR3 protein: CASSLREYSYEQYF; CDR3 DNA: TGTGCCAGCAGTTTACGGGAGTACTCCTACGAGCAGTACTTC
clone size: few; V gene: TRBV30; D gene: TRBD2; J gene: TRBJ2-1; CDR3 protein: CAWGGRGYNEQFF; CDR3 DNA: TGTGCCTGGGGGGGGAGGGGATACAATGAGCAGTTCTTC
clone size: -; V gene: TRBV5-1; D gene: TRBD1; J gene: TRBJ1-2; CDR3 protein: CASSQSTGGREGYTF; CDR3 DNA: TGCGCCAGCAGCCAGAGCACAGGGGGGAGAGAAGGCTACACCTTC